The TCR beta chain under discussion was sequenced for a study of blood T cell repertoires in COVID-19. Here immunoSEQ multiplex PCR was the method, and the copy in TCRdb shows in-frame clones only, minus some. The sample yields roughly 440,000 clones, around 88% seen once. Per the germline V gene, CDR1 is MNHEY and CDR2 is SVGAGI. With 6 bases clipped from V and 2 bases from J, the junction kept 3 bases outside the gene matches. The CDR3 covers 14 residues. This chain joins TRBV6-5 and TRBJ2-7; 11 positions match TRBD2. This clonotype was obtained from a woman aged 50 to 60 with COVID-19, enrolled during active disease. The sequencing input was peripheral blood. The CDR3 loop is CASRGTSGPYEQYF. The DNA for the CDR3 is TGTGCCAGCAGGGGGACTAGCGGACCCTACGAGCAGTACTTC.